This TCR beta chain was recorded in a study of blood T cells in healthy people across ages. Study conclusions and caveats: Roughly linear age-related decline in beta diversity appeared, significant by age approximately 41. Since the PBMCs were unsorted, naive and antigen-experienced cells could not be conclusively compared.

This clonotype was detected many times. Antigen specificity is unknown. The CDR3 contains 14 residues. The V gene end was trimmed by 5 bases and the J gene end by 6 bases; junction bases not matched to a gene: 7. Through a sample-barcoded 5' primer and a J-beta primer mix, a second PCR was run for roughly 6 to 12 cycles. TCRdb re-called the 5' RACE reads with MiXCR, one entry per CDR3 protein. Here the sample spans fewer than 800,000 distinct CDR3 sequences, about 30% being singletons. Specimen: blood. This clonotype was obtained from a woman over 75 in good health. The chain recombines TRBV12-3 or TRBV12-4 with TRBJ2-1; the match to TRBD2 covers 7 bases. As DNA, the CDR3 is TGTGCCAGCAGTCTTACTAGCGCAGCCAATGAGCAGTTCTTC. Translated, it gives CASSLTSAANEQFF.